Sequencing of this T cell receptor (beta chain) was carried out in a study of T cell repertoires in cytomegalovirus infection. Study overall: CMV epitopes, recently identified HLA-C-restricted and well-studied HLA-B-restricted, were used. Indications of both CMV infection and matching HLA type were provided by public TCR beta signatures.

Study results and limitations: Adding up the frequency of public TCR beta families identified people who carried CMV plus the relevant HLA. In two of eight donors, the top clonotype was HLA-C-restricted CMV-specific.

This clonotype was detected ten times or more. The antigen remains undetermined. TCRdb reprocessed the reads with MiXCR, giving one entry per CDR3 protein. This table holds some 940,000 distinct CDR3 sequences, around a third found once. The V gene lost 7 bases and the J gene lost 6 bases, with 16 bases spanning the gap. In germline, CDR1 is MNHEY, CDR2 SVGEGT. This CDR3 comprises 13 residues. This sample comprised cultured CD8+ T cells from PBMCs, obtained from culture after CMV antigen stimulation. The clonotype originates from a human donor in good health (CMV status not recorded). Some clones in this sample may be carry-over from other donors' samples. The chain joins TRBV6-2 or TRBV6-3 to TRBJ2-7; D is possibly TRBD2 (5 bases). CDR3 protein: CASNKLGMGEQYV. The CDR3 DNA reads TGTGCCAGCAACAAACTAGGGATGGGCGAGCAGTACGTC.